The sequence of this TCR beta chain was determined in a study of shared clonotypes between healthy human individuals (TCRdb year 2020). Study-wide context: A couple of women and a few men aged 18 to 49 years were included in the cohort. Blood TCR repertoires of a handful of healthy adults were deeply sequenced to estimate repertoire size and the extent of clonotype sharing between individuals. For each donor, three plates each were used for CD4 naive and CD4 memory, two plates were used for CD8 naive, and one plate was used for CD8 memory. Libraries were prepared and TCR repertoires were sequenced by different laboratories using diverse techniques, in order to increase sequencing depth and limit assay-specific biases. Leukapheresis yielded between about 0.8 and 8.9 billion PBMCs per donor.

CD8 naive samples consisted of CD45RO-negative cells that were positively selected for CCR7, yielding a CD45RA+CCR7+ population without TemRA cells. The donors were healthy, HIV-negative adults who had no recently reported acute infections or vaccinations. All donors were Caucasian adults living in Nashville, Tennessee, USA. Blood was obtained by leukapheresis, after which PBMCs were separated by Ficoll-Histopaque density gradient centrifugation and cryopreserved in liquid nitrogen vapor phase. Purity and quantity of every magnetically sorted T cell population were checked by analytical flow cytometry. Genomic DNA was isolated from each sorted fraction and quantified by UV absorbance on a Nanodrop 2000c. General findings and caveats noted by the study authors: Pairwise subsampling led to the expectation that sequencing depth would affect the degree of clonotype sharing among donors. Clonotypes shared by all four sorted-subset donors showed higher generation probabilities than non-shared clonotypes. Sampling was limited to blood, and TCR repertoires in tissue likely differ from TCR repertoires in blood. Naive subsets generally had larger estimated clonotype richness than memory subsets did. Even with the large sequencing depth, rarefaction of the sorted-subset datasets indicated that sequencing was incomplete. When a handful of donors were compared, the shared fraction of clonotypes was 5% to 6.5% for naive CD4, around 3.6% for naive CD8, about 2.4% for memory CD4, and around 0.37% for memory CD8. Because the study included only a small number of donors, the genetic and exposure-history diversity represented was limited.

The CDR3 measures 16 amino acids from cysteine to phenylalanine. The read is trimmed to its CDR3 DNA, 48 bases read in frame from base 1. CDR1 ENHRY and CDR2 SYGVKD are derived from the germline V gene. Between the V and J ends, shortened by 6 bases and 1 base respectively, the junction contains 18 bases. Regarding this clone: Its recognized antigen is unknown. Nothing much larger sits one base from this clone, and base qualities are not available.

TCR CDR3 regions were amplified from genomic DNA by multiplex PCR using the deep immunoSEQ assay. Extracted genomic DNA from each cell subset was distributed evenly across all wells of several immunoSEQ 96-well plates, and each plate was treated as a replicate. Each replicate PCR for sorted subsets received 200 ng genomic DNA, equal to tens of thousands of T cell genomes. The purified libraries were quantified using a Qubit 3.0 fluorometer, sized with a Bioanalyzer 2100, and then quantified again using the KAPA Library Quantification kit. Every immunoSEQ 96-well plate was sequenced on a separate single-read 150-cycle Illumina NextSeq 550 flow cell. In the authors' own workflow: The immunoSEQ output contained only junctional sequences without quality scores, so filtering could not match that applied to full-length reads. Sequences were annotated with PyIR, a Python wrapper for IgBLAST v1.9, using IMGT germline references to assign V/J genes and CDR3. Reads were filtered out if the reads had weak V/J assignments (E-value above 1e-6), no CDR3, stop codons, out-of-frame junctions, or ambiguous translated residues. V3J clonotypes were defined as sequences sharing an identical inferred V gene, J gene, and CDR3 amino acid sequence. The percentage overlap between two repertoires was calculated by dividing the number of shared unique clonotypes by the size of the smaller repertoire. Three approaches were used to assess repertoire richness: RTK rarefaction, the Chao1 estimator, and Recon v2.1 estimates of unobserved clonotypes. Generation probabilities were computed with OLGA for all TCRbeta clonotypes obtained by the gDNA method from several donors. TCRdb holds this immuneACCESS table with in-frame rearrangements only. Some clones are missing; in checked studies, unresolved V genes explain under half, and the rest has no known cause. D and trimming come from the DNA, and the V and J calls and clone size come from that table. For this sample the table gives about 2.1 million clones, of which around 93% were detected only once. Of the sample, 1.5% to 2% is held by the ten largest clones.

This chain is built from TRBV10-3 and TRBJ1-1, and the D gene may be TRBD1, 5 bases matching. The sequenced sample consisted of naive CD8+ T cells from PBMCs. The sample's cell subset or site, from its label and the paper: CD45RA+CCR7+. The receptor was derived from a man between 18 and 29 years old in good health. Some clones in this sample may be carry-over from other donors' samples. The CDR3 region: CAISPGPTPGNTEAFF. The base sequence is TGTGCCATCAGCCCGGGACCAACTCCGGGGAACACTGAAGCTTTCTTT.